This T cell receptor beta chain was identified in a study of molecular identifiers for immune sequencing clone quantification. Findings and caveats of the study: Over 98% of CMV-specific effector molecules, but under 1% of naive ones, were in clones above 20 copies. Molecules of identical TCR sharing a barcode could underestimate highly expanded clone sizes. The study reportedly detected spiked Jurkat TCR RNA from one cell among over 950,000 naive cells.

Germline-derived CDR1 and CDR2 are SGDLS and YYNGEE. The CDR3 totals 13 residues. The V end was cut by 0 bases, the J end by 7 bases, with 10 bases between. This clonotype was counted at least ten times. The target antigen is unknown. Bulk TCR libraries were made with methods that had been previously described and with listed TCR primers. Using its own MiXCR run on the PCR reads, TCRdb lists one record per CDR3 protein. Of about 510,000 distinct CDR3 sequences in the sample, over 20% were seen once. The sequence derives from a human donor in good health. Some libraries in this study had Jurkat cell RNA spiked in. The sequencing input was naive CD8+ T cells from blood, with Jurkat cell RNA spiked in. Subset given: FACS-sorted CD8+CD4-CCR7+CD45RA+ naive T cells. The chain combines TRBV9 with TRBJ1-1; D gene ambiguous. The CDR3 coding sequence is TGTGCCAGCAGCGTAGGGGAGGGAGGTGAAGCTTTCTTT. Translation: CASSVGEGGEAFF.